The source of this T cell receptor (beta chain) is a study of blood T cell repertoires in COVID-19. Authors' processing steps: Amplification with reference gene primers provided the estimates of nucleated cell counts. Libraries were prepared by immunoSEQ multiplex PCR; TCRdb keeps only in-frame clonotypes and omits some of them. V and J calls plus clone size are reproduced from that table; the DNA served to infer D and trimming. The data contain about 80,000 clones, 78% of them seen just once; the ten biggest clones take up about a sixth. Comment on this clone: This sample also contains other DNA sequences that code for the same CDR3.

Sequencing input: peripheral blood. This receptor was identified in a human donor in a cohort sampled during active COVID-19.

Written as DNA, the CDR3 is TGTGCCAGCAGCGTGTCCGGGAACACTGAAGCTTTCTTT. Translation gives CASSVSGNTEAFF. V is TRBV9 and J is TRBJ1-1; D is ambiguous. In germline, CDR1 is SGDLS, CDR2 YYNGEE. The length of the CDR3 is 13 residues. The V and J ends lost 2 bases and 1 base respectively, with 6 bases between them.